What follows are 26 T cell receptor beta chains derived from one specimen sequenced in a study of identical twins. TCRdb re-called the 5' RACE reads with MiXCR, one entry per CDR3 protein. The sample has hundreds of thousands of distinct CDR3 sequences; around a sixth are singletons. This same sample was also part of a study on T cells expressing NK-cell markers.

The material sequenced was PBMCs. These receptors were collected from a woman aged 18-30 years in good health.

This sequence joins TRBV20-1 and TRBJ1-1; unclear D gene. Germline CDR1 reads DFQATT; CDR2 reads SNEGSKA (reference sequence). Trimming shortened V by 5 bases and J by 1 base, and 5 bases separated the two germline ends. The CDR3 extends over 11 amino acids. Here the CDR3 DNA reads TGCAGTGCTTCTCCGAACACTGAAGCTTTCTTT. It specifies CSASPNTEAFF.

The chain combines TRBV4-2 with TRBJ1-1; unclear D gene. The V and J ends lost 0 bases and 8 bases respectively, with 7 bases between them. The CDR3 runs 12 residues. Per the germline V gene, CDR1 is LGHNA and CDR2 is YNFKEQ. Written as DNA, the CDR3 is TGTGCCAGCAGCCAAGAGTTAACAGAAGCTTTCTTT. Amino acid sequence: CASSQELTEAFF.

V and J are TRBV20-1 and TRBJ1-2; maybe TRBD1 (5 bases). CDR1 and CDR2 (germline): DFQATT, SNEGSKA (reference sequence). The CDR3 sequence is 13 residues long. The V end lost 3 bases, the J end lost 2 bases, and 10 bases lay between the germline ends. The CDR3 DNA reads TGCAGTGCTAGCCCAACAGGAAACTATGGCTACACCTTC. Residues: CSASPTGNYGYTF.

This clonotype has only a few counts. The genes are TRBV7-9 and TRBJ2-7; D may correspond to TRBD1 or TRBD2 (5 bases each). Germline-derived CDR1 and CDR2 are SEHNR and FQNEAQ (reference sequence). This CDR3 is 15 amino acids long. V was shortened by 5 bases and J by 0 bases, with 14 bases between the two germline ends. For the CDR3, the DNA is TGTGCCAGCAGCGCCGAGGGGATACTCTCCTACGAGCAGTACTTC. As protein: CASSAEGILSYEQYF.

The table lists this clonotype with a few counts. This rearrangement joins TRBV11-2 to TRBJ2-1; D call uncertain. CDR3 length: 15 residues. Germline values: CDR1 SGHAT, CDR2 FQNNGV. Between the trimmed V and J ends, which lost 3 bases and 5 bases, there was a span of 14 bases. The CDR3 spells CASSFFISSNNEQFF. Written as DNA, the CDR3 is TGTGCCAGCAGCTTTTTCATCTCCAGTAACAATGAGCAGTTCTTC.

V is TRBV18 and J is TRBJ2-7, with 7 bases identical to TRBD2. J lost 3 bases, V lost 4 bases, and 6 bases had no gene match. CDR3 length equals 14 residues. The germline gives CDR1 KGHSH, CDR2 LQKENI. CDR3 region: CASSLTGLHYEQYF. Written as DNA, the CDR3 is TGTGCCAGCTCACTTACGGGACTACACTACGAGCAGTACTTC.

This clonotype was recorded a few times. V and J are TRBV28 and TRBJ2-1; TRBD2 matches 8 bases. This CDR3 is built from 16 residues. Per the germline V gene, CDR1 is MDHEN and CDR2 is SYDVKM. V lost 6 bases, J lost 4 bases, and 11 bases stayed unmatched. The CDR3 nucleotides are TGTGCCAGCAGGCCCACTAGCGGCAGAGTATACAATGAGCAGTTCTTC. Its translation is CASRPTSGRVYNEQFF.

The table lists this clonotype with many counts. The V and J genes are TRBV5-1 and TRBJ1-2, with 7 bases that match TRBD1. V dropped 3 bases and J dropped 4; count of bases not matched to a gene: 9. CDR1 and CDR2 from the germline V gene are SGHRS and YFSETQ. The CDR3 is made up of 15 amino acids. This CDR3 reads CASSYQTGDGYGYTF. The CDR3 DNA reads TGCGCCAGCAGCTACCAAACAGGGGACGGCTATGGCTACACCTTC.

The chain is built from TRBV20-1 and TRBJ2-5; a possible D gene is TRBD2 (6 bases). Germline-derived CDR1 and CDR2 are DFQATT and SNEGSKA (reference sequence). The CDR3 sequence is 12 residues long. Between the trimmed V and J ends, which lost 2 bases and 5 bases, there was a span of 9 bases. The CDR3 loop reads CSARMSGETQYF. As DNA, the CDR3 is TGCAGTGCTAGAATGAGCGGGGAGACCCAGTACTTC.

This clonotype showed up many times. The rearrangement uses TRBV12-3 or TRBV12-4 and TRBJ2-1; D is undetermined. The CDR3 loop spans 10 amino acids. V dropped 5 bases and J dropped 6 bases, with 2 bases sitting between them. The CDR3 DNA follows: TGTGCCAGCAGTATCAATGAGCAGTTCTTC. This codes for CASSINEQFF.

This clonotype was seen a few times. V is TRBV12-3 or TRBV12-4 and J is TRBJ2-1, with TRBD2 matching 8 bases. The CDR3 has 14 amino acids. V gave up 5 bases and J gave up 5 bases; unmatched junction bases: 5. The CDR3 reads CASSLRGANNEQFF. The CDR3 DNA is TGTGCCAGCAGTCTGCGGGGGGCCAACAATGAGCAGTTCTTC.

This clonotype was counted between two and nine times. This chain links TRBV12-3 or TRBV12-4 with TRBJ2-4, with 7 bases identical to TRBD1. This CDR3 spans 14 amino acids. The V and J ends lost 7 bases and 1 base, in that order; junction bases with no gene match: 4. The CDR3 DNA reads TGTGCCAGCAAAACAGGGGTCGCCAAAAACATTCAGTACTTC. This sequence encodes CASKTGVAKNIQYF.

In its sample, this clonotype was seen a few times. The chain is built from TRBV7-2 and TRBJ2-1; 13 bases line up with TRBD2. Trimming removed 9 bases from V and 2 bases from J; junction bases left unmatched: 4. This CDR3 region has 15 residues. CDR1 and CDR2 from the germline V gene are SGHTA and FQGNSA. This CDR3 reads CASKTSGGTYNEQFF. The CDR3 DNA is TGTGCCAGTAAGACTAGCGGGGGGACCTACAATGAGCAGTTCTTC. The entire variable domain, with the rest obtained from reference TRBV7-2 and TRBJ2-1, is as follows: GAGVSQSPSNKVTEKGKDVELRCDPISGHTALYWYRQSLGQGLEFLIYFQGNSAPDKSGLPSDRFSAERTGGSVSTLTIQRTQQEDSAVYLCASKTSGGTYNEQFFGPGTRLTVL.

This clonotype was observed a handful of times. This chain connects TRBV6-5 to TRBJ2-2; the D gene is possibly TRBD1 (5 bases). CDR3 length equals 15 residues. Looked up from germline, CDR1 is MNHEY and CDR2 is SVGAGI. The germline V and J ends were trimmed by 1 base and 5 bases, with 11 bases remaining between them. The CDR3 bases are TGTGCCAGCAGTTACTGGGCAGGGCAAACCGGGGAGCTGTTTTTT. Translation: CASSYWAGQTGELFF.

This clonotype was detected only a few times. The gene calls are TRBV29-1 and TRBJ2-7, with 8 bases lining up with TRBD1. J gave up 3 bases and V 5 bases, and 6 bases lay outside the gene matches. CDR3 length equals 13 residues. Germline V gene lookup returns CDR1 SQVTM and CDR2 ANQGSEA. The CDR3 DNA is TGCAGCGTTTCCCCGGGACAGGACTACGAGCAGTACTTC. This gives the protein CSVSPGQDYEQYF.

This clonotype was observed a few times. The chain has TRBV12-5 and TRBJ2-5, with D hard to call. V was cut by 1 base and J by 5 bases, with 11 bases left in between. This CDR3 comprises 14 residues. CDR1 is LGHNT, CDR2 FRNRAP, per germline. CDR3 loop: CASGLGARSETQYF. In DNA, the CDR3 is TGTGCTAGTGGTTTGGGAGCTAGATCGGAGACCCAGTACTTC.

Only a few counts were recorded for this clonotype. The rearrangement uses TRBV7-2 and TRBJ2-4; TRBD2 agrees at 9 bases. The germline CDR1 and CDR2 sequences are SGHTA and FQGNSA. V gave up 4 bases and J gave up 9 bases; unmatched junction bases: 7. The CDR3 has 14 residues. The DNA for the CDR3 is TGTGCCAGCAGCTACAGCGGGAGGTTGAGCATTCAGTACTTC. It encodes CASSYSGRLSIQYF.

Points on this clonotype: This clone may be a read error of a much larger clone one base away. The rearrangement links TRBV6-5 to TRBJ2-3; D is unclear. The CDR3 loop spans 11 amino acids. The V end lost 6 bases, the J end lost 2 bases, and 3 bases lay between the germline ends. Germline CDR1 is MNHEY and CDR2 is SVGAGI. CDR3 coding DNA: TGTGCCAGCAGGTTCACAGATACGCAGTATTTT. It encodes CASRFTDTQYF.

Written as DNA, the CDR3 is TGTGCCAACAGGGGGACGGCTGGCTACGAGCAGTACTTC. It is translated as CANRGTAGYEQYF. This chain uses TRBV27 with TRBJ2-7; TRBD1 matches 8 bases. Trimming cost V 10 bases and J 3 bases; bases outside gene matches: 8. In germline, CDR1 is MNHEY, CDR2 SMNVEV (reference sequence). The CDR3 contains 13 residues.

This clonotype has only one observation. The gene calls are TRBV27 and TRBJ2-2, with TRBD1 matching 7 bases. The germline gives CDR1 MNHEY, CDR2 SMNVEV (reference sequence). The CDR3 contains 16 residues. The J segment lost 3 bases and the V segment lost 6 bases, leaving 10 bases of the junction unmatched. CDR3 nucleotide sequence: TGTGCCAGCAGACTCTCCGGGACAGACCACACCGGGGAGCTGTTTTTT. Translation gives CASRLSGTDHTGELFF.

The chain is built from TRBV7-2 and TRBJ2-3; unclear D gene. The CDR3 runs to 12 residues. CDR1 SGHTA and CDR2 FQGNSA come from the germline V gene. Trimming took off 2 bases at V and 7 bases at J, with 7 bases between the two ends. CDR3: CASSLKVYTQYF. CDR3 nucleotides: TGTGCCAGCAGCTTAAAAGTTTATACGCAGTATTTT.

This clonotype was seen ten or more times. This chain uses TRBV7-9 with TRBJ2-1, with D perhaps given as TRBD1 or TRBD2 (5 bases each). Trimming left V 5 bases short and J 8 bases short, with 10 bases between. This CDR3 has 12 amino acids. The germline V gene encodes CDR1 SEHNR and CDR2 FQNEAQ (reference sequence). The DNA of the CDR3 is TGTGCCAGCAGCCCAGGGAGCGATGAGCAGTTCTTC. This codes for CASSPGSDEQFF.

V is TRBV20-1 and J is TRBJ2-1, with 13 bases aligning to TRBD2. Germline V CDR1 and CDR2: DFQATT, SNEGSKA (reference sequence). The CDR3 is 16 amino acids. V was pared by 1 base and J by 9 bases, with 9 bases of the junction left unmatched. The CDR3 bases are TGCAGTGCTAGAGCTATGGGGACTAGCGGGGTTGGTGAGCAGTTCTTC. This codes for CSARAMGTSGVGEQFF.

This clonotype was counted between two and nine times. The chain combines TRBV4-2 with TRBJ2-3; 7 positions match TRBD1. Unmatched junction bases numbered 4, after V lost 1 base and J lost 3 bases. Germline assignment: CDR1 LGHNA and CDR2 YNFKEQ. The CDR3 is 15 residues long. The CDR3 reads CASSQADRVTDTQYF. Here the CDR3 DNA reads TGTGCCAGCAGCCAAGCCGACAGGGTAACAGATACGCAGTATTTT.

This clonotype was observed a handful of times. The chain joins TRBV7-9 to TRBJ2-1, with 9 bases that match TRBD2. The CDR3 covers 13 residues. Germline loops: CDR1 SEHNR, CDR2 FQNEAQ (reference sequence). The ends lost 11 bases at V and 9 bases at J; junction bases unmatched: 11. In nucleotides, the CDR3 is TGTGCCGGATCGGGACTAGCCTTCGTTGAGCAGTTCTTC. Its translation: CAGSGLAFVEQFF.

As to this clonotype: At one of its ends the junction is not consistent with the germline gene, which may arise from a read error. The chain uses TRBV20-1 and TRBJ2-3, with a tentative D call TRBD2 (7 bases). Germline loops: CDR1 DFQATT, CDR2 SNEGSKA (reference sequence). This CDR3 contains 14 residues. In DNA, the CDR3 is TGCAGTGCTACCGGGGGGCGGAGCACAGATGCGCAGTATTTT. Translated: CSATGGRSTDAQYF.